This is a list of T cell receptor beta chains from one sample in a study of cytomegalovirus exposure and HLA in healthy donors. Repertoires were generated with immunoSEQ multiplex PCR, while TCRdb's copy carries only in-frame clones and drops some. Among 150,000 to 200,000 clones listed, about three quarters were seen once. The sequenced sample consisted of PBMCs. These receptors came from a woman aged 25-40 years in good health and CMV-seropositive. The CDR3 runs from the conserved cysteine through the conserved F or W. The order of the fields is J gene, V gene, clone size, D gene, CDR3 protein, CDR3 DNA. The D gene is left open where the match is weak. Clone size is stated in some rows and not others, as once, few, many or a class when expanded.

TRBJ1-5 TRBV6-5 . . CASSYKGGKPQHF TGTGCCAGCAGTTACAAGGGGGGGAAGCCCCAGCATTTT
TRBJ1-1 TRBV2 . TRBD1 CATLYLSKRQGMNTEAFF TGTGCCACCCTCTACCTGTCCAAACGACAGGGGATGAACACTGAAGCTTTCTTT
TRBJ1-4 TRBV29-1 . . CSFRIRQSEKLFF TGCAGCTTTAGGATTAGACAGTCTGAAAAACTGTTTTTT
TRBJ2-7 TRBV7-2 . . CASSSERSSYEQYF TGTGCCAGCAGCTCAGAACGCAGCTCCTACGAGCAGTACTTC
TRBJ1-1 TRBV11-2 . TRBD1 CASSPLGQPNTEAFF TGTGCCAGCAGCCCCCTGGGACAGCCGAACACTGAAGCTTTCTTT
TRBJ1-1 TRBV30 once TRBD1 CACTPGQGANTEAFF TGTGCCTGTACGCCGGGACAGGGGGCGAACACTGAAGCTTTCTTT
TRBJ2-7 TRBV10-3 . . CAISDSSYEQYF TGTGCCATCAGTGACTCCTCCTACGAGCAGTACTTC
TRBJ2-7 TRBV9 . . CASSVDGGASYEQYF TGTGCCAGCAGCGTAGATGGGGGGGCTTCCTACGAGCAGTACTTC
TRBJ2-1 TRBV7-9 once . CASSQGLGGTEQFF TGTGCCAGCAGCCAGGGACTAGGGGGCACTGAGCAGTTCTTC
TRBJ2-3 TRBV7-7 . TRBD1 CASSDGTGGTDTQYF TGTGCCAGCAGCGACGGGACAGGGGGTACAGATACGCAGTATTTT
TRBJ2-7 TRBV6-5 . TRBD2 CASSRSGRDLYEQYF TGTGCCAGCAGTCGTAGCGGGAGGGATCTCTACGAGCAGTACTTC
TRBJ1-1 TRBV6-5 . . CASRGQGSTEAFF TGTGCCAGCAGGGGCCAGGGGAGCACTGAAGCTTTCTTT
TRBJ2-2 TRBV7-3 few . CASSSLGGPGTGELFF TGTGCCAGCAGCTCCCTCGGCGGGCCGGGCACCGGGGAGCTGTTTTTT
TRBJ2-7 TRBV6-1 . . CASETGTNYEQYF TGTGCCAGCGAGACAGGTACCAACTACGAGCAGTACTTC
TRBJ2-1 TRBV4-2 . TRBD2 CASSPSGRWNEQFF TGTGCCAGCAGCCCTAGCGGGAGATGGAATGAGCAGTTCTTC
TRBJ2-2 TRBV5-6 . . CASSFLSGTGELFF TGTGCCAGCAGCTTCTTATCCGGCACCGGGGAGCTGTTTTTT
TRBJ1-2 TRBV7-9 few TRBD1 CASSLTSGGAGYGYTF TGTGCCAGCAGCTTAACCTCAGGGGGCGCGGGCTATGGCTACACCTTC
TRBJ2-4 TRBV2 few . CASEGPGGGGPSEDIQYF TGTGCCAGCGAGGGTCCCGGAGGGGGAGGGCCGAGTGAGGACATTCAGTACTTC
TRBJ2-7 TRBV5-6 . TRBD1 CASSLGGQGFYEQYF TGTGCCAGCAGCTTGGGCGGACAGGGGTTCTACGAGCAGTACTTC
TRBJ2-3 TRBV14 . TRBD2 CASSSLGGREDTQYF TGTGCCAGCAGCTCCCTCGGCGGGAGGGAAGATACGCAGTATTTT
TRBJ1-1 TRBV5-1 once . CASSLESKEAFF TGCGCCAGCAGCTTGGAAAGCAAAGAAGCTTTCTTT